Listed here are 23 T cell receptor beta chains from one sample, sequenced in a study of response to subunit inactivated influenza vaccine. TCRdb used MiXCR to reprocess the RT-PCR reads, holding one entry per CDR3 protein. The top ten clones hold around 13% of a sample with more than 400,000 distinct CDR3 sequences, approximately 7.3% of them seen once. The sample consisted of PBMCs from blood, taken less than 30 months after vaccination. The receptors here all came from a man between 50 and 75 years old who received an inactivated influenza vaccine.

The gene calls are TRBV28 and TRBJ1-2; TRBD1 is a possible D gene (5 bases). This CDR3 has 16 residues. Trimming shortened V by 5 bases and J by 1 base, and 17 bases separated the two germline ends. Germline CDR1 MDHEN, CDR2 SYDVKM. In DNA, the CDR3 is TGTGCCAGCAGTCCCGCGGCAGGGATGTTTAACTATGGCTACACCTTC. This codes for CASSPAAGMFNYGYTF.

Ten or more counts support this clonotype. V usage is TRBV3-1 and J usage is TRBJ2-1, with 9 positions matching TRBD2. The ends lost 5 bases at V and 7 bases at J; junction bases unmatched: 6. Germline assignment: CDR1 LGHDT and CDR2 YNNKEL (reference sequence). This CDR3 comprises 14 residues. Here the CDR3 reads CASSAAGGRNEQFF. The CDR3 coding sequence is TGTGCCAGCAGCGCTGCGGGGGGGCGGAATGAGCAGTTCTTC.

Of note for this clonotype: An end of the junction does not agree with germline; a read error may underlie this. The rearrangement uses TRBV2 and TRBJ2-1, with 16 bases lining up with TRBD2. The CDR3 contains 19 residues. From germline, CDR1 is SNHLY and CDR2 FYNNEI. The CDR3 region is CACSRYGPGLAGGQSEQFF. The CDR3 nucleotides are TGTGCCTGCAGTCGCTATGGACCGGGACTAGCGGGAGGGCAAAGTGAGCAGTTCTTC.

This clonotype occurred a few times. CDR3 sequence reads: CASKSGGAPSYEQYF. CDR3 in DNA: TGCGCCAGCAAATCGGGGGGGGCCCCCTCCTACGAGCAGTACTTC. The chain combines TRBV10-2 with TRBJ2-7, with 8 bases aligning to TRBD2. V was pared by 7 bases and J by 0 bases, with 8 bases of the junction left unmatched. Germline-derived CDR1 and CDR2 are WSHSY and SAAADI. This CDR3 contains 15 residues.

The table lists this clonotype with many counts. The V call is TRBV6-5, the J call TRBJ2-1; no firm D call. The CDR3 loop spans 16 amino acids. The ends were cut back, 2 bases at V and 4 bases at J, with 15 bases in the middle. The germline V gene encodes CDR1 MNHEY and CDR2 SVGAGI. Here the CDR3 reads CASSYVGRYGYNEQFF. Written as DNA, the CDR3 is TGTGCCAGCAGTTACGTCGGCCGGTATGGATACAATGAGCAGTTCTTC.

In its sample, this clonotype was seen a few times. This chain links TRBV5-6 with TRBJ1-5, with D perhaps matching TRBD1 (5 bases). V lost 4 bases, J lost 1 base, and 12 bases lay in between. This CDR3 spans 15 amino acids. The germline V gene encodes CDR1 SGHDT and CDR2 YYEEEE. The CDR3 bases are TGTGCCAGCAGCCAAAAGGGGCAGAGCAATCAGCCCCAGCATTTT. Translated, it gives CASSQKGQSNQPQHF.

For the CDR3, the DNA is TGTGCCAGTAGTCCGCCAAGGAAGACAGGTACTGAGACCCAGTACTTC. It codes for CASSPPRKTGTETQYF. This chain connects TRBV19 to TRBJ2-5; D possibly corresponds to TRBD1 (6 bases). Germline V gives CDR1 LNHDA, CDR2 SQIVND (reference sequence). There are 16 residues in the CDR3. Trimming pared 5 bases from V and 5 bases from J, leaving 21 bases between. Supplemented by reference TRBV19 and TRBJ2-5, the full variable domain reads DGGITQSPKYLFRKEGQNVTLSCEQNLNHDAMYWYRQDPGQGLRLIYYSQIVNDFQKGDIAEGYSVSREKKESFPLTVTSAQKNPTAFYLCASSPPRKTGTETQYFGPGTRLLVL.

V usage is TRBV6-2 or TRBV6-3 and J usage is TRBJ2-2; TRBD2 is a possible D gene (5 bases). Germline CDR1 is MNHEY and CDR2 is SVGEGT. Trimming removed 6 bases at V and 0 bases at J, with 11 bases between. The CDR3 is 15 residues long. The CDR3 DNA reads as TGTGCCAGCAGCCGGACTCTCCCGAACACCGGGGAGCTGTTTTTT. It codes for CASSRTLPNTGELFF.

The rearrangement links TRBV5-5 to TRBJ2-7; 7 nucleotides match TRBD2. Trimming took 4 bases from V and 5 from J; bases not matched to a gene: 15. The germline CDR1 and CDR2 sequences are SGHKS and YYEKEE (reference sequence). The CDR3 is 16 amino acids. DNA of the CDR3: TGTGCCAGCAGCCCCGCGGGAGCCTGGCGAAGGCACGAGCAGTACTTC. It is translated as CASSPAGAWRRHEQYF.

The chain is built from TRBV20-1 and TRBJ2-3; 11 bases agree with TRBD2. V shed 6 bases, J shed 4 bases, and the junction held 9 bases outside the gene matches. This CDR3 contains 15 residues. CDR1 is DFQATT, CDR2 SNEGSKA, per germline (reference sequence). CDR3 DNA: TGCAGTGCGAAACTAGCGGGAGTTCAGGCAGATACGCAGTATTTT. The encoded protein is CSAKLAGVQADTQYF.

In its sample, this clonotype was seen many times. This sequence joins TRBV5-1 and TRBJ1-1; 9 bases match TRBD1. The length of the CDR3 is 13 residues. Looked up from germline, CDR1 is SGHRS and CDR2 is YFSETQ. The V segment lost 3 bases and the J segment 7 bases; nucleotides outside the gene matches: 4. The CDR3: CASSSGQGGEAFF. The CDR3 nucleotides read TGCGCCAGCAGCTCGGGACAGGGCGGTGAAGCTTTCTTT. The full variable domain, rest sourced from reference TRBV5-1 and TRBJ1-1, is KAGVTQTPRYLIKTRGQQVTLSCSPISGHRSVSWYQQTPGQGLQFLFEYFSETQRNKGNFPGRFSGRQFSNSRSEMNVSTLELGDSALYLCASSSGQGGEAFFGQGTRLTVV.

This clonotype was seen more than once but under ten times. V gene TRBV7-9 combines with J gene TRBJ1-1, with 7 nucleotides matching TRBD1. The CDR3 has 14 amino acids. From germline, CDR1 is SEHNR and CDR2 FQNEAQ (reference sequence). Germline trimming cut 6 bases from V and 4 bases from J; bases unmatched to any gene: 8. DNA of the CDR3: TGTGCCAGCAGTCGATACGACAGGGTCACTGAAGCTTTCTTT. It yields the protein CASSRYDRVTEAFF.

The rearrangement uses TRBV9 and TRBJ2-3; 7 bases are shared with TRBD2. The CDR3 contains 15 residues. Germline values: CDR1 SGDLS, CDR2 YYNGEE. V lost 1 base to trimming and J lost 4 bases; unmatched junction nucleotides: 6. CDR3 residues: CASSVRGSSADTQYF. For the CDR3, the DNA is TGTGCCAGCAGCGTACGCGGGAGTAGCGCAGATACGCAGTATTTT.

There are many counts of this clonotype. J is TRBJ2-3 and V is TRBV7-9; 9 bases agree with TRBD2. Germline-derived CDR1 and CDR2 are SEHNR and FQNEAQ (reference sequence). The CDR3 extends over 16 amino acids. V was pared by 5 bases and J by 2 bases, with 8 bases of the junction left unmatched. CDR3 in amino acids: CASSQGTSRYTDTQYF. The CDR3 region has the DNA TGTGCCAGCAGCCAAGGGACTAGCCGATACACAGATACGCAGTATTTT.

This clonotype was seen a handful of times. The chain couples TRBV7-2 to TRBJ2-2; 9 nucleotides align to TRBD1. The germline V gene has CDR1 SGHTA and CDR2 FQGNSA. V lost 3 bases, J lost 4 bases, and 3 bases stayed unmatched. CDR3 size: 15 residues. As DNA, the CDR3 is TGTGCCAGCAGCTTCCAGACAGGGGGCACCGGGGAGCTGTTTTTT. Its translation is CASSFQTGGTGELFF.

This clonotype was seen a few times. V is TRBV2 and J is TRBJ2-7, with 7 nucleotides matching TRBD1. Per the germline V gene, CDR1 is SNHLY and CDR2 is FYNNEI. Unmatched junction bases numbered 2, after V lost 0 bases and J lost 0 bases. There are 15 residues in the CDR3. The CDR3 here is CASSEAPGGSYEQYF. CDR3 DNA: TGTGCCAGCAGTGAAGCGCCAGGGGGCTCCTACGAGCAGTACTTC.

The chain carries TRBV20-1 and TRBJ2-3; D might be TRBD2 (7 bases). CDR1 and CDR2 from the germline V gene are DFQATT and SNEGSKA (reference sequence). This CDR3 spans 14 amino acids. V lost 6 bases to trimming and J lost 0 bases, with 13 bases between them. The CDR3 reads CSAKGGVSTDTQYF. The CDR3 nucleotides are TGCAGTGCGAAAGGGGGGGTTAGCACAGATACGCAGTATTTT.

Ten or more counts support this clonotype. This chain connects TRBV4-2 to TRBJ2-5; D unclear. V lost 0 bases and J 5 bases, leaving 7 bases between the germline ends. Germline CDR1 is LGHNA and CDR2 is YNFKEQ. The CDR3 is 13 residues long. The CDR3 loop is CASSQEVEETQYF. The CDR3 DNA is TGTGCCAGCAGCCAAGAAGTAGAGGAGACCCAGTACTTC.

This clonotype appeared many times. This chain links TRBV6-5 with TRBJ2-7; D ambiguous. Trimming cost V 0 bases and J 3 bases, with 12 bases left between them. This CDR3 has 15 amino acids. CDR1 MNHEY and CDR2 SVGAGI come from the germline V gene. The CDR3 region has the DNA TGTGCCAGCAGTTACTCGACGGGTGGCCTCTACGAGCAGTACTTC. The encoded protein is CASSYSTGGLYEQYF.

The V gene is TRBV30, the J gene TRBJ1-1; D is unclear. The CDR3 extends over 11 amino acids. V lost 4 bases and J lost 6, with 9 bases in between. The V gene's germline CDR1 is GTSNPN and CDR2 SVGIG (reference sequence). The DNA of the CDR3 is TGTGCCTGGATCGACGGGTCTGAAGCTTTCTTT. Amino acids: CAWIDGSEAFF. Based on the CDR3 plus reference TRBV30 and TRBJ1-1, the full variable domain is SQTIHQWPATLVQPVGSPLSLECTVEGTSNPNLYWYRQAAGRGLQLLFYSVGIGQISSEVPQNLSASRPQDRQFILSSKKLLLSDSGFYLCAWIDGSEAFFGQGTRLTVV.

The rearrangement links TRBV12-3 or TRBV12-4 to TRBJ1-5; TRBD1 matches 8 bases. The CDR3 is 14 residues long. Trimming removed 6 bases from V and 7 bases from J; junction bases left unmatched: 8. The CDR3 here is CASRDRGRTQPQHF. CDR3 DNA: TGTGCCAGCAGAGACAGGGGTAGAACGCAGCCCCAGCATTTT.

The sample holds many counts of this clonotype. The chain is built from TRBV9 and TRBJ2-3, with no clear D. This CDR3 comprises 12 residues. Trimming took off 4 bases at V and 6 bases at J, with 9 bases between the two ends. Germline CDR1 is SGDLS and CDR2 is YYNGEE. The CDR3 bases are TGTGCCAGCAGCTCCAGCCGGGATACGCAGTATTTT. Translating it yields CASSSSRDTQYF.

This clonotype was seen a handful of times. CDR3: CASSPRAGGYYEQYF. The CDR3 bases are TGTGCCAGCTCACCAAGGGCGGGAGGGTACTACGAGCAGTACTTC. V usage is TRBV18 and J usage is TRBJ2-7, with 9 bases matching TRBD2. This CDR3 spans 15 amino acids. Unmatched junction bases numbered 5, after V lost 2 bases and J lost 3 bases. Germline V gene sequence: CDR1 KGHSH, CDR2 LQKENI.